This T cell receptor (beta chain) was retrieved from a study of CD4 T cell repertoires in COVID-19. Study-wide background: CFSE-low cells expanded approximately eleven days with IL-2, then restimulated with other coronavirus spikes.

Overall study findings and caveats: Suggested intraclonal diversification: top SARS-CoV-2-reactive clonotypes appeared in two or three memory subsets. In SARS-CoV and/or HKU1 spike cultures, between roughly 7 and 27% of SARS-CoV-2 clonotypes reappeared.

In this sample, this clone is large. Antigen unknown. Using immunoSEQ multiplex PCR, the repertoire was profiled, and TCRdb retains in-frame clones only, with some absent. The sample carries about 320 clones, around 12% recorded once. Recombinant SARS-CoV-2 spike or nucleoprotein, presented by autologous monocytes, stimulated the CFSE-labeled cells. These patients had recovered from COVID-19 ranging mild to severe. Germline V gene lookup returns CDR1 SGHAT and CDR2 FQNNGV. The V end lost 4 bases, the J end lost 8 bases, and 14 bases lay between the germline ends. CDR3 size: 13 residues. The chain couples TRBV11-2 to TRBJ1-2; D gene uncertain. The sequenced sample was effector memory CD4+ T cells, cultured in vitro, obtained after recovery from COVID-19. This sequence was found in a human donor who had COVID-19. The CDR3 loop is CASSSGRGQGYTF. The CDR3 DNA reads as TGTGCCAGCAGCTCGGGCCGGGGTCAAGGCTACACCTTC.